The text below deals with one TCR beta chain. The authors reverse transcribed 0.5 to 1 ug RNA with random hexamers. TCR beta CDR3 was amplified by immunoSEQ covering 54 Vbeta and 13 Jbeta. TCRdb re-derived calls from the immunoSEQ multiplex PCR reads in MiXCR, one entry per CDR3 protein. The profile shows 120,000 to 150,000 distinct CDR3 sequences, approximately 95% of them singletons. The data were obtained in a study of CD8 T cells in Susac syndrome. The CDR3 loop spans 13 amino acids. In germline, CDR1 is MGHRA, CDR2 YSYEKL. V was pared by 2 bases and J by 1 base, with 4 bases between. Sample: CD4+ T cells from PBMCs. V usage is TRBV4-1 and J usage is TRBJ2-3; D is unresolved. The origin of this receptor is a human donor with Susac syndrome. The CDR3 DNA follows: TGCGCCAGCAGCCAAACAGGCACAGATACGCAGTATTTT. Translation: CASSQTGTDTQYF.